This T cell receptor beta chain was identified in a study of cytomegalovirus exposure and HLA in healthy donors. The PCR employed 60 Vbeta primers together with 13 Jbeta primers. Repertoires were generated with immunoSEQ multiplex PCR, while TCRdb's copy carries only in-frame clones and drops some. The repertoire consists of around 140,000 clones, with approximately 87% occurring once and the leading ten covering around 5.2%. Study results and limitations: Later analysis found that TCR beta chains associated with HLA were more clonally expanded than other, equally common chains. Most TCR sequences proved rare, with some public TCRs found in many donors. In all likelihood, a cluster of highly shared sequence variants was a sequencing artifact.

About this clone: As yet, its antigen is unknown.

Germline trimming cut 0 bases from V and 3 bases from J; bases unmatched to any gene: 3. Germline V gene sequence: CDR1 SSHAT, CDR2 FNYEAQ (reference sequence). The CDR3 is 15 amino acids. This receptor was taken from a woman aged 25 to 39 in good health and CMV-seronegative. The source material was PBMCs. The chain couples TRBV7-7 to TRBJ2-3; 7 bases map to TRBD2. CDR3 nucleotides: TGTGCCAGCAGCTTAGCGGGGGGGGTGACAGATACGCAGTATTTT. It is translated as CASSLAGGVTDTQYF.